The rows below give T cell receptor beta chains drawn from one sample of a study of blood T cell repertoires in COVID-19. TCRdb keeps only in-frame clones here, not all; method: immunoSEQ multiplex PCR. The table includes over 150,000 clones, approximately 89% detected once. Sequencing was carried out using PBMCs or T cells enriched from blood (not recorded which). The source is a man aged 40-55 years who had recovered from COVID-19. The CDR3 runs from the conserved cysteine through the conserved F or W. The D gene is left open where the match is weak. Where a row states a size, it is once, few, many or the class of an expanded clone; other rows omit it.

abundance: .
v_gene: TRBV7-8
d_gene: TRBD2
j_gene: TRBJ2-1
CDR3aa: CASTSGLADLRNEQFF
CDR3nt: TGTGCCAGCACCTCTGGACTAGCGGACCTCCGGAATGAGCAGTTCTTC

abundance: .
v_gene: TRBV28
d_gene: .
j_gene: TRBJ1-3
CDR3aa: CASSLSGNTIYF
CDR3nt: TGTGCCAGCAGTTTATCGGGAAACACCATATATTTT

abundance: once
v_gene: TRBV19
d_gene: .
j_gene: TRBJ1-5
CDR3aa: CASSGQFNQPQHF
CDR3nt: TGTGCCAGTAGTGGACAGTTCAATCAGCCCCAGCATTTT

abundance: .
v_gene: TRBV12-5
d_gene: TRBD1
j_gene: TRBJ2-3
CDR3aa: CASGLSDRGRTDTQYF
CDR3nt: TGTGCTAGTGGTTTGTCCGACAGGGGGCGCACAGATACGCAGTATTTT

abundance: .
v_gene: TRBV12-3/TRBV12-4
d_gene: TRBD2
j_gene: TRBJ2-7
CDR3aa: CASSLSGGEQYF
CDR3nt: TGTGCCAGCAGTTTATCGGGGGGCGAGCAGTACTTC

abundance: .
v_gene: TRBV14
d_gene: .
j_gene: TRBJ1-1
CDR3aa: CASSPVPNTEAFF
CDR3nt: TGTGCCAGCAGCCCGGTCCCGAACACTGAAGCTTTCTTT

abundance: .
v_gene: TRBV24-1
d_gene: .
j_gene: TRBJ2-6
CDR3aa: CATSDPGTSGANVLTF
CDR3nt: TGTGCCACCAGTGACCCGGGGACATCTGGGGCCAACGTCCTGACTTTC

abundance: .
v_gene: TRBV30
d_gene: .
j_gene: TRBJ1-1
CDR3aa: CAWRMGLEAFF
CDR3nt: TGTGCCTGGAGGATGGGCCTTGAAGCTTTCTTT

abundance: .
v_gene: TRBV5-4
d_gene: TRBD1
j_gene: TRBJ1-1
CDR3aa: CASSRAGQANTEAFF
CDR3nt: TGTGCCAGCAGCCGGGCGGGACAGGCGAACACTGAAGCTTTCTTT

abundance: .
v_gene: TRBV9
d_gene: .
j_gene: TRBJ1-1
CDR3aa: CASSVTGSSAEAFF
CDR3nt: TGTGCCAGCAGCGTGACGGGGAGTAGCGCTGAAGCTTTCTTT

abundance: once
v_gene: TRBV18
d_gene: .
j_gene: TRBJ2-7
CDR3aa: CASSPTGFVSYEQYF
CDR3nt: TGTGCCAGCTCACCCACAGGGTTTGTAAGCTACGAGCAGTACTTC

abundance: .
v_gene: TRBV18
d_gene: TRBD2
j_gene: TRBJ2-5
CDR3aa: CASSIIDSGGETQYF
CDR3nt: TGTGCCAGCTCAATAATTGACTCGGGAGGAGAGACCCAGTACTTC

abundance: many
v_gene: TRBV19
d_gene: TRBD1
j_gene: TRBJ2-7
CDR3aa: CASSPGQGVYEQYF
CDR3nt: TGTGCCAGCTCCCCGGGACAGGGGGTCTACGAGCAGTACTTC

abundance: once
v_gene: TRBV6-5
d_gene: TRBD1
j_gene: TRBJ2-7
CDR3aa: CASRRTGVSEQYF
CDR3nt: TGTGCCAGCAGAAGGACAGGGGTAAGCGAGCAGTACTTC

abundance: .
v_gene: TRBV3-1/TRBV3-2
d_gene: TRBD1
j_gene: TRBJ2-7
CDR3aa: CASSQVRTGFPYEQYF
CDR3nt: TGTGCCAGCAGCCAAGTCCGGACAGGGTTCCCCTACGAGCAGTACTTC

abundance: .
v_gene: TRBV3-1/TRBV3-2
d_gene: .
j_gene: TRBJ1-1
CDR3aa: CASSPSTALSEAFF
CDR3nt: TGTGCCAGCAGCCCTTCGACAGCGCTTTCTGAAGCTTTCTTT

abundance: .
v_gene: TRBV5-1
d_gene: TRBD1
j_gene: TRBJ1-1
CDR3aa: CASSLGQPNTEAFF
CDR3nt: TGCGCCAGCAGCCTGGGACAGCCAAACACTGAAGCTTTCTTT

abundance: .
v_gene: TRBV12-3/TRBV12-4
d_gene: TRBD1
j_gene: TRBJ2-1
CDR3aa: CASSRQGRNEQFF
CDR3nt: TGTGCCAGCAGTCGACAGGGCAGGAATGAGCAGTTCTTC

abundance: .
v_gene: TRBV6-5
d_gene: .
j_gene: TRBJ1-2
CDR3aa: CASSSPRGYTF
CDR3nt: TGTGCCAGCAGTTCCCCCCGTGGCTACACCTTC

abundance: .
v_gene: TRBV7-9
d_gene: .
j_gene: TRBJ1-1
CDR3aa: CASSLNRVGDTEAFF
CDR3nt: TGTGCCAGCAGCCTTAACAGGGTAGGGGACACTGAAGCTTTCTTT

abundance: .
v_gene: TRBV5-1
d_gene: TRBD1
j_gene: TRBJ1-2
CDR3aa: CASSLEGQGAQGYTF
CDR3nt: TGCGCCAGCAGCTTGGAGGGACAGGGGGCGCAAGGCTACACCTTC

abundance: .
v_gene: TRBV30
d_gene: TRBD1
j_gene: TRBJ1-6
CDR3aa: CAWSGTGLNSPLHF
CDR3nt: TGTGCCTGGAGTGGGACAGGTCTTAATTCACCCCTCCACTTT

abundance: .
v_gene: TRBV5-1
d_gene: .
j_gene: TRBJ2-5
CDR3aa: CASSEEGTETQYF
CDR3nt: TGCGCCAGCAGCGAGGAGGGCACGGAGACCCAGTACTTC